This is a list of T cell receptor beta chains from one sample in a study of shared clonotypes between healthy human individuals. The table came from immunoSEQ multiplex PCR; TCRdb's copy has only in-frame clones and leaves some out. Of roughly 2 million clones detected, about 95% appear once; the ten largest clones hold 0.85% to 1.3%. Sequenced material: naive CD8+ T cells sorted from blood. These receptors were obtained from a man younger than 30 in good health. Both conserved end residues are part of each CDR3. The order of the fields is J gene, clone size, V gene, D gene, CDR3 protein, CDR3 DNA. A D gene is named only where the DNA matches it firmly. The size entry is marked missing in some rows and otherwise reads once, few, many or a size class.

J: TRBJ1-3; size: .; V: TRBV7-2; D: .; CDR3: CASSSWDNSGNTIYF; DNA: TGTGCCAGCAGCTCCTGGGACAACTCTGGAAACACCATATATTTT
J: TRBJ1-6; size: .; V: TRBV13; D: .; CDR3: CASSVRRSGSNSPLHF; DNA: TGTGCCAGCAGCGTACGTAGGTCCGGCAGCAATTCACCCCTCCACTTT
J: TRBJ1-1; size: .; V: TRBV30; D: .; CDR3: CAWSPSGNTEAFF; DNA: TGTGCCTGGAGCCCCTCAGGGAACACTGAAGCTTTCTTT
J: TRBJ1-6; size: .; V: TRBV9; D: .; CDR3: CASSVGGVNSPLHF; DNA: TGTGCCAGCAGCGTGGGAGGGGTGAATTCACCCCTCCACTTT
J: TRBJ2-2; size: .; V: TRBV6-5; D: TRBD1; CDR3: CASTGQGLRTGELFF; DNA: TGTGCCAGCACCGGACAGGGGCTCCGAACCGGGGAGCTGTTTTTT
J: TRBJ2-7; size: .; V: TRBV4-1; D: .; CDR3: CASSTGSSYEQYF; DNA: TGCGCCAGCTCCACAGGGAGCTCCTACGAGCAGTACTTC
J: TRBJ2-7; size: .; V: TRBV19; D: .; CDR3: CASSVGGSTYEQYF; DNA: TGTGCCAGTAGTGTTGGGGGCTCCACCTACGAGCAGTACTTC
J: TRBJ2-7; size: .; V: TRBV19; D: TRBD2; CDR3: CASSLLAGGLEQYF; DNA: TGTGCCAGTAGTTTACTAGCGGGAGGCCTCGAGCAGTACTTC
J: TRBJ1-4; size: .; V: TRBV2; D: TRBD1; CDR3: CASSRGDEKLFF; DNA: TGTGCCAGCAGCAGGGGGGATGAAAAACTGTTTTTT
J: TRBJ2-5; size: .; V: TRBV5-6; D: .; CDR3: CASSSSGGQTQYF; DNA: TGTGCCAGCAGCTCATCTGGGGGGCAGACCCAGTACTTC
J: TRBJ2-7; size: .; V: TRBV5-6; D: TRBD2; CDR3: CASSPGGYEQYF; DNA: TGTGCCAGCAGCCCGGGGGGGTACGAGCAGTACTTC
J: TRBJ2-7; size: .; V: TRBV7-8; D: TRBD2; CDR3: CASSPLSGLGYYEQYF; DNA: TGTGCCAGCAGCCCCTTGTCCGGACTAGGGTACTACGAGCAGTACTTC
J: TRBJ2-1; size: .; V: TRBV11-2; D: TRBD1; CDR3: CASSLVWGQGGNNEQFF; DNA: TGTGCCAGCAGCTTAGTCTGGGGACAGGGGGGAAATAATGAGCAGTTCTTC
J: TRBJ2-7; size: .; V: TRBV7-9; D: TRBD1; CDR3: CASSWGQRYEQYF; DNA: TGTGCCAGCAGCTGGGGACAGCGATACGAGCAGTACTTC
J: TRBJ2-7; size: .; V: TRBV6-5; D: TRBD1; CDR3: CASSQGQGKPYEQYF; DNA: TGTGCCAGCAGTCAGGGACAGGGCAAACCCTACGAGCAGTACTTC
J: TRBJ2-1; size: .; V: TRBV6-1; D: .; CDR3: CASSDFSGHNEQFF; DNA: TGTGCCAGCAGTGACTTCAGCGGACACAATGAGCAGTTCTTC
J: TRBJ1-6; size: once; V: TRBV7-9; D: .; CDR3: CASSLDGGALHF; DNA: TGTGCCAGCAGCTTGGATGGAGGAGCCCTCCACTTT
J: TRBJ2-6; size: once; V: TRBV6-5; D: .; CDR3: CASSYGVPGANVLTF; DNA: TGTGCCAGCAGTTACGGGGTCCCCGGGGCCAACGTCCTGACTTTC
J: TRBJ2-7; size: .; V: TRBV2; D: TRBD2; CDR3: CASSESTGAASSSSGSAYEQYF; DNA: TGTGCCAGCAGTGAATCTACCGGGGCCGCCTCATCGTCTAGCGGGAGTGCCTACGAGCAGTACTTC
J: TRBJ1-3; size: .; V: TRBV6-1; D: TRBD1; CDR3: CASSEGDRVGGNTIYF; DNA: TGTGCCAGCAGTGAAGGAGACAGGGTGGGAGGAAACACCATATATTTT
J: TRBJ1-4; size: .; V: TRBV5-4; D: .; CDR3: CASSLGGRREKLFF; DNA: TGTGCCAGCAGCTTGGGAGGGCGGAGGGAAAAACTGTTTTTT
J: TRBJ2-3; size: .; V: TRBV27; D: TRBD2; CDR3: CASTLLAGGGTDTQYF; DNA: TGTGCCAGCACCCTTCTTGCGGGAGGGGGCACAGATACGCAGTATTTT
J: TRBJ2-3; size: .; V: TRBV6-5; D: .; CDR3: CASSYSGHADTQYF; DNA: TGTGCCAGCAGTTACTCGGGACATGCAGATACGCAGTATTTT
J: TRBJ2-2; size: .; V: TRBV2; D: .; CDR3: CASREMRHTGELFF; DNA: TGTGCCAGCAGAGAAATGAGGCACACCGGGGAGCTGTTTTTT
J: TRBJ1-1; size: .; V: TRBV5-1; D: .; CDR3: CASSLEGVGTQAFF; DNA: TGCGCCAGCAGCTTGGAAGGCGTCGGGACACAAGCTTTCTTT
J: TRBJ2-2; size: .; V: TRBV7-9; D: .; CDR3: CASSPPTGELFF; DNA: TGTGCCAGCAGCCCACCTACCGGGGAGCTGTTTTTT
J: TRBJ2-5; size: .; V: TRBV7-9; D: .; CDR3: CASSLEVAGPQETQYF; DNA: TGTGCCAGCAGCTTAGAAGTCGCGGGCCCCCAAGAGACCCAGTACTTC
J: TRBJ2-2; size: .; V: TRBV7-9; D: .; CDR3: CASSAGMRNAGELFF; DNA: TGTGCCAGCAGCGCCGGTATGAGGAACGCCGGGGAGCTGTTTTTT
J: TRBJ2-7; size: .; V: TRBV27; D: TRBD1; CDR3: CASSSLAGGDEQYF; DNA: TGTGCCAGCAGTTCCCTAGCAGGGGGCGACGAGCAGTACTTC
J: TRBJ2-3; size: .; V: TRBV5-4; D: .; CDR3: CASSPTGGGHTDTQYF; DNA: TGTGCCAGCAGCCCGACAGGTGGAGGACACACAGATACGCAGTATTTT
J: TRBJ2-7; size: .; V: TRBV19; D: .; CDR3: CASSIVTGYEQYF; DNA: TGTGCCAGTAGTATCGTGACGGGCTACGAGCAGTACTTC
J: TRBJ2-7; size: .; V: TRBV12-5; D: .; CDR3: CASGPGSLSYEQYF; DNA: TGTGCTAGTGGTCCCGGGTCACTGTCCTACGAGCAGTACTTC
J: TRBJ1-6; size: .; V: TRBV30; D: TRBD1; CDR3: CAWTDRVRSPLHF; DNA: TGTGCCTGGACGGACAGGGTGAGGTCACCCCTCCACTTT
J: TRBJ2-1; size: .; V: TRBV29-1; D: .; CDR3: CSAVNWGRNEQFF; DNA: TGCAGCGCTGTCAACTGGGGGCGCAATGAGCAGTTCTTC
J: TRBJ1-5; size: few; V: TRBV19; D: TRBD1; CDR3: CASSTDRASNQPQHF; DNA: TGTGCCAGTAGTACAGACAGGGCTAGCAATCAGCCCCAGCATTTT
J: TRBJ2-7; size: .; V: TRBV9; D: TRBD1; CDR3: CASSPSSGTAYEQYF; DNA: TGTGCCAGCAGCCCGAGTTCCGGGACAGCCTACGAGCAGTACTTC
J: TRBJ2-1; size: .; V: TRBV6-6; D: .; CDR3: CASGARRDEQFF; DNA: TGTGCCAGCGGGGCCCGGAGGGATGAGCAGTTCTTC
J: TRBJ2-7; size: .; V: TRBV18; D: .; CDR3: CASSPVGGADEQYF; DNA: TGTGCCAGCTCACCCGTCGGAGGGGCCGACGAGCAGTACTTC
J: TRBJ2-3; size: .; V: TRBV2; D: .; CDR3: CASSEVLPPDTQYF; DNA: TGTGCCAGCAGTGAAGTTCTTCCCCCCGATACGCAGTATTTT
J: TRBJ2-7; size: .; V: TRBV4-1; D: .; CDR3: CASSQSQGPSYEQYF; DNA: TGCGCCAGCAGCCAGTCACAGGGTCCCTCCTACGAGCAGTACTTC
J: TRBJ1-3; size: .; V: TRBV19; D: .; CDR3: CASSIDQESGNTIYF; DNA: TGTGCCAGTAGTATAGATCAGGAGTCCGGAAACACCATATATTTT
J: TRBJ1-3; size: .; V: TRBV12-5; D: .; CDR3: CASGIRQRGNTIYF; DNA: TGTGCTAGTGGTATTCGACAGCGTGGAAACACCATATATTTT
J: TRBJ2-6; size: once; V: TRBV7-8; D: .; CDR3: CASSLAFRESGANVLTF; DNA: TGTGCCAGCAGCTTAGCATTCAGGGAGTCTGGGGCCAACGTCCTGACTTTC
J: TRBJ2-6; size: .; V: TRBV15; D: .; CDR3: CATSRDAAGPSGANVLTF; DNA: TGTGCCACCAGCAGAGATGCCGCCGGGCCCTCTGGGGCCAACGTCCTGACTTTC
J: TRBJ2-2; size: few; V: TRBV19; D: .; CDR3: CASSIGQNTGELFF; DNA: TGTGCCAGTAGTATTGGACAGAACACCGGGGAGCTGTTTTTT
J: TRBJ1-2; size: .; V: TRBV9; D: .; CDR3: CASSVGGGTYGYTF; DNA: TGTGCCAGCAGCGTAGGGGGAGGGACCTATGGCTACACCTTC
J: TRBJ2-3; size: .; V: TRBV28; D: TRBD1; CDR3: CASLLYRGSTDTQYF; DNA: TGTGCCAGCCTACTCTACAGGGGTAGCACAGATACGCAGTATTTT
J: TRBJ2-3; size: .; V: TRBV19; D: TRBD2; CDR3: CASSSGLDLSADTQYF; DNA: TGTGCCAGTAGTTCGGGACTAGATCTCTCGGCAGATACGCAGTATTTT
J: TRBJ1-1; size: few; V: TRBV5-1; D: TRBD1; CDR3: CASSLVQGALNTEAFF; DNA: TGCGCCAGCAGCTTGGTGCAGGGGGCATTGAACACTGAAGCTTTCTTT
J: TRBJ2-7; size: .; V: TRBV6-5; D: .; CDR3: CASSYSVGSHEQYF; DNA: TGTGCCAGCAGTTACTCGGTAGGGTCCCACGAGCAGTACTTC
J: TRBJ1-6; size: .; V: TRBV15; D: .; CDR3: CATSRIIAPPLHF; DNA: TGTGCCACCAGCAGGATCATTGCGCCACCCCTCCACTTT